This record covers a single T cell receptor beta chain. TCRdb ran MiXCR on the 5' RACE reads and lists one entry per CDR3 protein. The data hold 75,000 to 100,000 distinct CDR3 sequences, with approximately 15% observed a single time. These data are taken from a study of early T cells in non-severe SARS-CoV-2 infection. Sequencing was carried out using whole blood. This receptor was obtained from an adult who was a healthcare worker with PCR-confirmed SARS-CoV-2 infection or an uninfected control (not recorded which).

For the CDR3, the DNA is TGCGCCAGCAGCTTACGGCAGGGGAACGACAAAAATGAAAAACTGTTTTTT. It yields the protein CASSLRQGNDKNEKLFF. The chain combines TRBV5-1 with TRBJ1-4; D possibly corresponds to TRBD1 (6 bases). This CDR3 has 17 amino acids. V lost 2 bases and J lost 5, with 19 bases in between. CDR1 and CDR2 (germline): SGHRS, YFSETQ.